This T cell receptor (beta chain) was identified in a study of CD8 T cells in ankylosing spondylitis. Study results and caveats: In the blood and synovial fluid of reactive arthritis, some motif variants had been previously reported. Matched synovial fluid from ankylosing spondylitis patients was reported to be enriched for disease-linked clones. A TCR beta motif of 7 to 9 highly homologous variants seemed to mark ankylosing spondylitis blood. A CD8+ phenotype characterized the disease-linked clones, which were relatively rare in peripheral blood.

TCRdb analysed the 5' RACE reads with MiXCR anew, one entry per CDR3 protein. The sample consists of approximately 250,000 distinct CDR3 sequences, roughly 32% of them appearing once. Note on this clonotype: Its antigen is unidentified.

The specimen was blood, either unsorted or a sorted T cell fraction (not recorded which). The receptor was isolated from a male donor with ankylosing spondylitis or in good health (not recorded which).

Here the CDR3 DNA reads TGTGCCAGCAGCTCGACAGGGGGCGCCGGCGGGGAGCTGTTTTTT. This gives the protein CASSSTGGAGGELFF. V and J are TRBV5-6 and TRBJ2-2, with 10 positions matching TRBD1. V was clipped by 3 bases and J by 7 bases; unmatched bases: 6. CDR1 and CDR2 (germline): SGHDT, YYEEEE. There are 15 residues in the CDR3.